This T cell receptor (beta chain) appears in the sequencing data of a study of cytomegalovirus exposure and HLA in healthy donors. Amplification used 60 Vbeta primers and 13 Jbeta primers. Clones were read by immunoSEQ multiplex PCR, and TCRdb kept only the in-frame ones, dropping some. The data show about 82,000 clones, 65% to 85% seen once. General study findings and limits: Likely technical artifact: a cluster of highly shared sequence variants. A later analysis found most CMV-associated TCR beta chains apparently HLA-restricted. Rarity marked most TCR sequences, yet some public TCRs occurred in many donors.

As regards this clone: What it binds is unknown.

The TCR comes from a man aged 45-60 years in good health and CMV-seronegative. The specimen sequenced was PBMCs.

Here the CDR3 reads CASSARFSGTESYEQYF. Here the CDR3 DNA reads TGTGCCAGCAGTGCGAGGTTCTCCGGGACAGAATCCTACGAGCAGTACTTC. The gene calls are TRBV27 and TRBJ2-7; 7 bases are shared with TRBD1. V lost 5 bases to trimming and J lost 1 base; unmatched junction nucleotides: 14. CDR1 is MNHEY, CDR2 SMNVEV, per germline (reference sequence). The CDR3 has 17 residues.